These 31 T cell receptor beta chains originate from one sample sequenced in a study of blood T cell repertoires in COVID-19 (dated by TCRdb to 2020 to 2022). Libraries were made using the immunoSEQ multiplex PCR assay. Held by TCRdb, this immuneACCESS table contains in-frame sequences only and omits some clones. Under half of the omission traces to an unresolved V gene where checked; the cause of the rest is unknown. In this sample the table shows 150,000 to 200,000 clones, around nine tenths of which occur a single time. The ten biggest clones cover over 3.5% of the sample. Sequencing was performed on peripheral blood. Receptors were obtained from a man aged 18 to 29 with active or convalescent COVID-19.

The genes are TRBV7-2 and TRBJ2-1, with 11 bases lining up with TRBD2. Trimming cost V 6 bases and J 9 bases; bases outside gene matches: 13. CDR3 length: 16 amino acids. Germline lookup yields CDR1 SGHTA and CDR2 FQGNSA. CDR3 amino acids: CASSPLSGGARTEQFF. The CDR3 DNA reads as TGTGCCAGCAGTCCACTTAGCGGGGGGGCCAGGACTGAGCAGTTCTTC.

The CDR3 loop reads CASSLGTGEQPQHF. The CDR3 DNA reads TGTGCCAGCAGCTTGGGAACAGGCGAGCAGCCCCAGCATTTT. The V gene is TRBV5-4, the J gene TRBJ1-5, with D tentatively TRBD1 (5 bases). Trimming took 0 bases from V and 7 from J, leaving 11 bases between them. CDR1 is SGHNT, CDR2 YYREEE, per germline (reference sequence). CDR3 length equals 14 residues.

The CDR3 region is CASSGEWQPQHF. CDR3 sequence (DNA): TGTGCCAGCAGTGGGGAGTGGCAGCCCCAGCATTTT. The chain employs TRBV6-2 or TRBV6-3 and TRBJ1-5; D not resolved. The V gene's germline CDR1 is MNHEY and CDR2 SVGEGT. CDR3 size: 12 residues. V was cut by 5 bases and J by 7 bases, with 9 bases left in between.

The V call is TRBV5-8, the J call TRBJ1-6, with D possibly matching TRBD1 (5 bases). The ends were cut back, 2 bases at V and 0 bases at J, with 12 bases in the middle. The V gene's germline CDR1 is SGHTS and CDR2 YDEGEE. CDR3 length: 17 residues. CDR3 sequence: CASSFDSISSYNSPLHF. The CDR3, as DNA: TGTGCCAGCAGCTTTGACAGCATAAGCTCCTATAATTCACCCCTCCACTTT.

The chain links TRBV3-1 (or the pseudogene TRBV3-2) to TRBJ1-6; weak D call: TRBD1 (5 bases). V was trimmed by 1 base and J by 4 bases, leaving 8 bases between them. The CDR3 length is 15 residues. The germline V gene has CDR1 LGHDT and CDR2 YNNKEL (reference sequence). CDR3 protein: CASSQAQGYNSPLHF. CDR3 sequence (DNA): TGTGCCAGCAGCCAAGCCCAGGGTTATAATTCACCCCTCCACTTT.

The chain combines TRBV24-1 with TRBJ1-5, with TRBD1 as a possible D gene (5 bases). This CDR3 is 13 amino acids long. Germline lookup yields CDR1 KGHDR and CDR2 SFDVKD. V was shortened by 9 bases and J by 5 bases, with 13 bases between the two germline ends. The CDR3 is CATGRRDDQPQHF. DNA of the CDR3: TGTGCCACCGGGAGGAGGGACGATCAGCCCCAGCATTTT.

CDR3 DNA sequence: TGTGCCAGCAGTTTATCGTTTGGGGGGGTTTTTGGTTCTGGCTACACCTTC. Amino acid sequence: CASSLSFGGVFGSGYTF. The J gene is TRBJ1-2, the V gene TRBV27, with D maybe TRBD1 (5 bases). Germline V gene lookup returns CDR1 MNHEY and CDR2 SMNVEV (reference sequence). The CDR3 consists of 17 residues. V gave up 0 bases and J gave up 7 bases, with 21 bases separating them.

The chain uses TRBV5-1 and TRBJ1-5; possible D gene TRBD1, 5 bases. The CDR3 consists of 15 residues. Trimming took off 0 bases at V and 6 bases at J, with 13 bases between the two ends. In germline, CDR1 is SGHRS, CDR2 YFSETQ. The chain's CDR3 is CASSLGPGPGQPQHF. The CDR3, as DNA: TGCGCCAGCAGCTTGGGACCAGGGCCAGGTCAGCCCCAGCATTTT.

The CDR3 nucleotides read TGTGCCATCGGGGCTTATAGCAATCAGCCCCAGCATTTT. Amino acid sequence: CAIGAYSNQPQHF. The chain is built from TRBV10-3 and TRBJ1-5; TRBD1 is a possible D gene (5 bases). CDR1 is ENHRY and CDR2 is SYGVKD in the germline V gene. V gave up 8 bases and J gave up 0 bases, with 8 bases separating them. The CDR3 runs 13 residues.

The chain recombines TRBV5-1 with TRBJ1-1, with D perhaps matching TRBD1 (6 bases). The germline V and J ends were trimmed by 0 bases and 4 bases, with 13 bases remaining between them. CDR1 SGHRS and CDR2 YFSETQ come from the germline V gene. This CDR3 has 15 amino acids. CDR3 sequence (DNA): TGCGCCAGCAGCTTGGAGGGGGACGGTTCCACTGAAGCTTTCTTT. It codes for CASSLEGDGSTEAFF.

V usage is TRBV5-6 and J usage is TRBJ1-4, with 11 bases aligning to TRBD1. CDR3 length: 17 amino acids. V was pared by 4 bases and J by 8 bases, with 13 bases of the junction left unmatched. Germline V gives CDR1 SGHDT, CDR2 YYEEEE. CDR3 nucleotides: TGTGCCAGCAGCCAAACTTCAGGGACAGGGGGACACGAAAAACTGTTTTTT. Its translation: CASSQTSGTGGHEKLFF.

The chain uses TRBV7-8 and TRBJ1-1; perhaps TRBD1 as D (5 bases). The CDR3 covers 13 residues. V lost 4 bases, J lost 6 bases, and 12 bases lay in between. CDR1 and CDR2 (germline): SGHVS, FQNEAQ. CDR3 sequence reads: CASSSGGVAEAFF. DNA of the CDR3: TGTGCCAGCAGCTCCGGGGGGGTGGCTGAAGCTTTCTTT. Using reference TRBV7-8 and TRBJ1-1 for the parts outside the CDR3, the full variable domain is GAGVSQSPRYKVAKRGQDVALRCDPISGHVSLFWYQQALGQGPEFLTYFQNEAQLDKSGLPSDRFFAERPEGSVSTLKIQRTQQEDSAVYLCASSSGGVAEAFFGQGTRLTVV.

This rearrangement joins TRBV2 to TRBJ2-7, with TRBD1 matching 8 bases. V lost 7 bases, J lost 5 bases, and 10 bases stayed unmatched. This CDR3 has 14 amino acids. The germline CDR1 and CDR2 sequences are SNHLY and FYNNEI. This CDR3 is CASIQDRVGNEQYF. The CDR3 nucleotides are TGTGCCAGCATACAGGACAGGGTGGGCAACGAGCAGTACTTC.

The rearrangement links TRBV7-4 to TRBJ2-7, with D perhaps matching TRBD1 (6 bases). Germline CDR1 and CDR2: SGHVT and SQSDAQ. This CDR3 has 14 residues. V lost 4 bases, J lost 3 bases, and 13 bases lay in between. CDR3 loop: CASSYGTPLYEQYV. The DNA for the CDR3 is TGTGCCAGCAGCTACGGGACACCCCTCTACGAGCAGTACGTC.

This rearrangement joins TRBV2 to TRBJ2-2; D may be TRBD2 (5 bases). V gave up 6 bases and J gave up 4 bases, with 18 bases separating them. Germline assignment: CDR1 SNHLY and CDR2 FYNNEI. The CDR3 covers 16 residues. DNA of the CDR3: TGTGCCAGCAGCTCCGTCCCCGGACTCCGCACCGGGGAGCTGTTTTTT. Its protein is CASSSVPGLRTGELFF.

The chain links TRBV19 to TRBJ1-1; no reliable D call. The CDR3 sequence is 12 residues long. V was cut by 3 bases and J by 11 bases, with 13 bases left in between. The V gene's germline CDR1 is LNHDA and CDR2 SQIVND (reference sequence). CDR3 coding DNA: TGTGCCAGTAGTATGGGGAGTCTTCTGGCTTTCTTT. Its translation is CASSMGSLLAFF.

The chain carries TRBV7-2 and TRBJ1-5; D not resolved. This CDR3 comprises 15 residues. Trimming removed 2 bases from V and 0 bases from J, with 8 bases in between. Germline lookup yields CDR1 SGHTA and CDR2 FQGNSA. CDR3 residues: CASSLTPYSNQPQHF. CDR3 in DNA: TGTGCCAGCAGCTTAACACCTTATAGCAATCAGCCCCAGCATTTT.

V and J are TRBV11-3 and TRBJ2-5; a weak D match, TRBD2 (6 bases). Trimming took 4 bases from V and 5 from J, leaving 14 bases between them. CDR1 is SGHNT and CDR2 is YENEEA in the germline V gene. The CDR3 loop spans 14 amino acids. CDR3 bases: TGTGCCAGCAGCTCCATTCGGGGGACGGAGACCCAGTACTTC. It specifies CASSSIRGTETQYF.

The chain recombines TRBV24-1 with TRBJ1-5, with D possibly being TRBD1 (6 bases). The CDR3 spans 16 residues. Germline V gene sequence: CDR1 KGHDR, CDR2 SFDVKD. The V gene lost 4 bases and the J gene lost 3 bases, with 15 bases spanning the gap. The DNA of the CDR3 is TGTGCCACCAGTGAGGGGGGGCAGGGCTACAATCAGCCCCAGCATTTT. Translating gives CATSEGGQGYNQPQHF.

V and J are TRBV2 and TRBJ2-5; 7 bases are shared with TRBD2. V lost 11 bases, J lost 3 bases, and 6 bases stayed unmatched. The germline CDR1 and CDR2 sequences are SNHLY and FYNNEI. This CDR3 is 12 amino acids long. CDR3 coding DNA: TGTGCCGGTCTGGGGGGGGAAGAGACCCAGTACTTC. Residues: CAGLGGEETQYF.

This chain uses TRBV24-1 with TRBJ1-1; tentative D call: TRBD1 (5 bases). Trimming removed 6 bases at V and 10 bases at J, with 11 bases between. This CDR3 is built from 11 residues. The germline gives CDR1 KGHDR, CDR2 SFDVKD. The CDR3, as DNA: TGTGCCACCAGTAATGGGGCTGCAGCTTTCTTT. Translating it yields CATSNGAAAFF.

The chain is built from TRBV11-1 and TRBJ2-2; unclear D gene. Germline V CDR1 and CDR2: SGHAT, FQDESV (reference sequence). The CDR3 is 13 residues long. V lost 2 bases and J lost 2, with 3 bases in between. The CDR3 sequence: CASSLLNTGELFF. CDR3 sequence (DNA): TGTGCCAGCAGCTTACTTAACACCGGGGAGCTGTTTTTT. The full variable domain, in which reference TRBV11-1 and TRBJ2-2 provide the parts outside the CDR3, is EAEVAQSPRYKITEKSQAVAFWCDPISGHATLYWYRQILGQGPELLVQFQDESVVDDSQLPKDRFSAERLKGVDSTLKIQPAELGDSAMYLCASSLLNTGELFFGEGSRLTVL.

The V gene is TRBV5-1, the J gene TRBJ2-5, with 10 bases matching TRBD2. Trimming at V came to 1 base and at J to 5 bases, leaving 5 bases not matched to a gene. CDR3 length: 15 residues. From germline, CDR1 is SGHRS and CDR2 YFSETQ. CDR3 sequence (DNA): TGCGCCAGCAGCTTGACTAGCGGGGAATGGGAGACCCAGTACTTC. This translates into CASSLTSGEWETQYF.

This clone appeared a few times. J is TRBJ1-1 and V is TRBV7-9; the D is unclear. The V gene's germline CDR1 is SEHNR and CDR2 FQNEAQ (reference sequence). The CDR3 runs 12 residues. V shed 3 bases and J shed 5 bases, with 7 bases lying between them. This CDR3 is CASSFSLTEAFF. The CDR3 DNA reads as TGTGCCAGCAGCTTCAGTTTGACTGAAGCTTTCTTT.

The J gene is TRBJ1-2, the V gene TRBV7-9; TRBD1 might be the D (6 bases). This CDR3 has 16 residues. Trimming shortened V by 8 bases and J by 0 bases, and 19 bases separated the two germline ends. Germline CDR1 SEHNR, CDR2 FQNEAQ (reference sequence). Written as DNA, the CDR3 is TGTGCCAGCCTCCTAGCTTGGGGGCGTTCTAACTATGGCTACACCTTC. This sequence encodes CASLLAWGRSNYGYTF. Variable domain in full (rest from reference TRBV7-9 and TRBJ1-2): DTGVSQNPRHKITKRGQNVTFRCDPISEHNRLYWYRQTLGQGPEFLTYFQNEAQLEKSRLLSDRFSAERPKGSFSTLEIQRTEQGDSAMYLCASLLAWGRSNYGYTFGSGTRLTVV.

The CDR3 DNA follows: TGTGCCAGCAGCTTTACGCAGGGAGGATCACCCCTCCACTTT. Protein: CASSFTQGGSPLHF. The rearrangement joins TRBV7-9 to TRBJ1-6; a weak D match, TRBD1 (5 bases). The V and J ends lost 3 bases and 10 bases respectively, with 13 bases between them. CDR3 length equals 14 residues. Germline values: CDR1 SEHNR, CDR2 FQNEAQ (reference sequence). Drawing the rest from reference TRBV7-9 and TRBJ1-6, the complete variable domain is DTGVSQNPRHKITKRGQNVTFRCDPISEHNRLYWYRQTLGQGPEFLTYFQNEAQLEKSRLLSDRFSAERPKGSFSTLEIQRTEQGDSAMYLCASSFTQGGSPLHFGNGTRLTVT.

The genes are TRBV28 and TRBJ2-7, with a possible D match to TRBD1 (7 bases). Germline assignment: CDR1 MDHEN and CDR2 SYDVKM. Trimming removed 6 bases from V and 0 bases from J, with 15 bases in between. The CDR3 totals 15 residues. CDR3 sequence (DNA): TGTGCCAGCAGCCCCGCGGGGACAGCCTCCTACGAGCAGTACGTC. Its protein is CASSPAGTASYEQYV.

This clone has a single count. The chain uses TRBV5-1 and TRBJ2-5, with TRBD2 matching over 9 bases. Germline V gene lookup returns CDR1 SGHRS and CDR2 YFSETQ. The V segment lost 3 bases and the J segment 6 bases; nucleotides outside the gene matches: 9. This CDR3 is 15 amino acids long. The CDR3 region has the DNA TGCGCCAGCAGCTCTAGCGGGGAGTCTGCGCAGACCCAGTACTTC. Its protein is CASSSSGESAQTQYF.

J is TRBJ1-2 and V is TRBV14; 8 bases align to TRBD1. From germline, CDR1 is SGHDN and CDR2 FVKESK. V dropped 3 bases and J dropped 5; count of bases not matched to a gene: 8. The CDR3 has 15 amino acids. CDR3 in DNA: TGTGCCAGCAGCCATGAAGGACAGGGCCATTATGGCTACACCTTC. Protein: CASSHEGQGHYGYTF.

This clone is a singleton in its sample. The genes are TRBV6-6 and TRBJ1-5, with D maybe TRBD1 (5 bases). CDR1 is MNHNY and CDR2 is SVGAGI in the germline V gene (reference sequence). CDR3 length: 15 amino acids. The ends were cut back, 6 bases at V and 0 bases at J, with 12 bases in the middle. The CDR3 region has the DNA TGTGCCAGCAGGGACCAAGGGGATAGCAATCAGCCCCAGCATTTT. Residues: CASRDQGDSNQPQHF.

The sample holds one count of this clone. This chain connects TRBV11-1 to TRBJ2-3; 12 bases map to TRBD2. The CDR3 is 17 amino acids. Germline-derived CDR1 and CDR2 are SGHAT and FQDESV (reference sequence). The V and J ends lost 0 bases and 5 bases, in that order; junction bases with no gene match: 6. CDR3 DNA sequence: TGTGCCAGCAGCTTAGCGGTACTAGCGGGAGGTGGAGATACGCAGTATTTT. Translated, it gives CASSLAVLAGGGDTQYF.